These 10 T cell receptor beta chains came from one sample sequenced in a study of early T cells in non-severe SARS-CoV-2 infection. One entry per CDR3 protein results from TCRdb running MiXCR on the 5' RACE reads. The sample carries some 40,000 distinct CDR3 sequences, over 3.5% recorded once. Sequencing was performed on whole blood. The source is an adult who was a healthcare worker with PCR-confirmed SARS-CoV-2 infection or an uninfected control (not recorded which).

This clonotype appeared many times. V and J are TRBV10-2 and TRBJ2-7, with D tentatively TRBD1 (5 bases). This CDR3 comprises 13 residues. Germline V gives CDR1 WSHSY, CDR2 SAAADI. Trimming removed 4 bases at V and 6 bases at J, with 13 bases between. DNA for the CDR3: TGCGCCAGCAGTGCCCCCGCAGGGCGCGAGCAGTACGTC. It specifies CASSAPAGREQYV.

This clonotype was counted at least ten times. The chain combines TRBV20-1 with TRBJ2-1, with 11 bases that match TRBD2. Per germline, CDR1 DFQATT and CDR2 SNEGSKA (reference sequence). The CDR3 sequence is 15 residues long. After removal of 2 bases from V and 7 bases from J, the junction contained 7 bases not matched to a gene. CDR3 in DNA: TGCAGTGCTAGAAACAGACTAGCGGGATTAAATGAGCAGTTCTTC. Amino acids: CSARNRLAGLNEQFF.

This clonotype was found once. The chain recombines TRBV9 with TRBJ2-3; D call uncertain. CDR3 length equals 14 residues. V dropped 1 base and J dropped 4 bases, with 10 bases sitting between them. Germline loops: CDR1 SGDLS, CDR2 YYNGEE. CDR3 nucleotides: TGTGCCAGCAGCGTAAGTCCCCTGCCAGATACGCAGTATTTT. It codes for CASSVSPLPDTQYF. Full variable domain (rest looked up from reference TRBV9 and TRBJ2-3): DSGVTQTPKHLITATGQRVTLRCSPRSGDLSVYWYQQSLDQGLQFLIQYYNGEERAKGNILERFSAQQFPDLHSELNLSSLELGDSALYFCASSVSPLPDTQYFGPGTRLTVL.

This clonotype showed up many times. The chain links TRBV4-2 to TRBJ1-6; D call uncertain. The V end lost 6 bases, the J end lost 3 bases, and 9 bases lay between the germline ends. Germline loops: CDR1 LGHNA, CDR2 YNFKEQ. This CDR3 is built from 14 residues. CDR3 sequence (DNA): TGTGCCAGCAGTCCAGATTTCTATAATTCACCCCTCCACTTT. Amino acid sequence: CASSPDFYNSPLHF.

As regards this clonotype: A much larger clone lies one base from this, so it may be a read error. The V gene is TRBV7-2, the J gene TRBJ2-5; tentatively, D is TRBD2 (6 bases). The CDR3 has 15 residues. Looked up from germline, CDR1 is SGHTA and CDR2 is FQGNSA. This chain's CDR3 is CASSSGDTSTETRYF. In DNA form, the CDR3 reads TGTGCCAGCAGCTCCGGAGACACTAGCACAGAGACCCGGTACTTC.

This clonotype was counted at least ten times. The chain has TRBV12-3 or TRBV12-4 and TRBJ1-1; unclear D gene. The V gene lost 2 bases and the J gene lost 1 base, with 5 bases spanning the gap. The CDR3 spans 13 residues. The CDR3 region is CASSLTQNTEAFF. The CDR3 region has the DNA TGTGCCAGCAGTTTAACGCAGAACACTGAAGCTTTCTTT.

The chain links TRBV4-3 to TRBJ2-1; the match to TRBD2 covers 9 bases. The CDR3 contains 15 residues. Trimming took 4 bases from V and 7 from J; bases not matched to a gene: 8. Germline V gives CDR1 LGHNA, CDR2 YSLEER. The CDR3 coding sequence is TGCGCCAGCAGCCTAGCCGGGACTAGCAAAAATGAGCAGTTCTTC. Encoded protein: CASSLAGTSKNEQFF.

This clonotype has at least ten counts. The V and J genes are TRBV5-4 and TRBJ2-7; 12 nucleotides agree with TRBD2. The V gene end was trimmed by 4 bases and the J gene end by 0 bases; junction bases not matched to a gene: 2. The length of the CDR3 is 15 residues. Germline V gene data show CDR1 as SGHNT and CDR2 as YYREEE (reference sequence). CDR3 coding DNA: TGTGCCAGCAGCCCGGGACTAGCGGGCTCCTACGAGCAGTACGTC. It encodes CASSPGLAGSYEQYV.

This clonotype was detected many times. The V call is TRBV27, the J call TRBJ1-6, with D tentatively TRBD1 (5 bases). The CDR3 covers 13 residues. Germline V gene sequence: CDR1 MNHEY, CDR2 SMNVEV (reference sequence). Trimming cost V 3 bases and J 6 bases, with 6 bases left between them. The CDR3 region is CASSLGVNSPLHF. DNA of the CDR3: TGTGCCAGCAGTTTGGGGGTTAATTCACCCCTCCACTTT.

Ten or more counts support this clonotype. This chain connects TRBV20-1 to TRBJ1-2; the D is unclear. V was shortened by 0 bases and J by 5 bases, with 13 bases between the two germline ends. CDR1 is DFQATT, CDR2 SNEGSKA, per germline (reference sequence). The CDR3 is 14 residues long. The CDR3 reads CSARDPQSVYGYTF. CDR3 coding DNA: TGCAGTGCTAGAGATCCTCAGAGCGTATATGGCTACACCTTC.